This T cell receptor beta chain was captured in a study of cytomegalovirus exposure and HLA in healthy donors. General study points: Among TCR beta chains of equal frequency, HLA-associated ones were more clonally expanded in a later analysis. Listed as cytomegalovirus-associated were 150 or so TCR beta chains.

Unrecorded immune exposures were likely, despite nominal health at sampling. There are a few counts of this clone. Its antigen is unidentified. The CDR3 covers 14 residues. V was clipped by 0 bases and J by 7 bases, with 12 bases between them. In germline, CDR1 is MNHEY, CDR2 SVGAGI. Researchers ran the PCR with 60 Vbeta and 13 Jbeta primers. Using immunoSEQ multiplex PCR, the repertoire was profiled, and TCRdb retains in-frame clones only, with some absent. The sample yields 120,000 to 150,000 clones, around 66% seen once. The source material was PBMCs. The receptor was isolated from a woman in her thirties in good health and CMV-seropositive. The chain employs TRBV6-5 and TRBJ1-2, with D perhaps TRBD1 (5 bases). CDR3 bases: TGTGCCAGCAGTTACTCCGGGGGGGAGGGTGGCTACACCTTC. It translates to CASSYSGGEGGYTF.